The entry below describes one T cell receptor beta chain. This entry is derived from a study of blood T cell repertoires in COVID-19. Study summary: Sites across the United States, Italy and Spain contributed samples from acute and convalescent COVID-19.

Per the authors' pipeline: For nucleated cells, counts were estimated from reference gene primer amplification. The repertoire was sequenced with immunoSEQ multiplex PCR; TCRdb's copy has only in-frame clones and lacks some. From that table come the V and J calls and clone size; the DNA was used to work out D and trimming. The sample yields 240,000 or so clones, roughly four fifths seen once. Per germline, CDR1 SNHLY and CDR2 FYNNEI. V was trimmed by 2 bases and J by 7 bases, leaving 20 bases between them. The CDR3 length is 17 residues. What was sequenced was peripheral blood. The source is a man younger than 45 who had recovered from COVID-19. The chain links TRBV2 to TRBJ1-4; weak D call: TRBD1 (5 bases). DNA for the CDR3: TGTGCCAGCAGTGAATCCCGGGTCTTGGCAGGGCGTGAAAAACTGTTTTTT. Protein product: CASSESRVLAGREKLFF.